Each of the 29 T cell receptor beta chains below was sequenced from the same sample in a study of blood T cell repertoires in COVID-19. Assay used: immunoSEQ multiplex PCR; TCRdb lists only in-frame clones, some missing. The sample consists of roughly 39,000 clones, around 89% of them appearing once. Sample: peripheral blood. These receptors came from a man aged 25-45 years with active or convalescent COVID-19.

The chain combines TRBV3-1 (or the pseudogene TRBV3-2) with TRBJ2-5, with D tentatively TRBD2 (6 bases). V gave up 1 base and J gave up 9 bases, with 12 bases separating them. CDR3 length: 13 amino acids. Germline values: CDR1 LGHDT, CDR2 YNNKEL (reference sequence). The CDR3 here is CASSQGWGEAQYF. The CDR3, as DNA: TGTGCCAGCAGCCAAGGTTGGGGGGAGGCCCAGTACTTC.

V is TRBV9 and J is TRBJ1-2; the D is unclear. V lost 0 bases to trimming and J lost 4 bases, with 13 bases between them. Germline V gene data show CDR1 as SGDLS and CDR2 as YYNGEE. This CDR3 region has 15 residues. The DNA of the CDR3 is TGTGCCAGCAGCGTAGTCGTGGAGGGAGGCTATGGCTACACCTTC. Protein: CASSVVVEGGYGYTF.

This clone was observed a single time. The chain links TRBV19 to TRBJ1-4; D is unresolved. Trimming took off 3 bases at V and 7 bases at J, with 12 bases between the two ends. Germline V lookup: CDR1 LNHDA, CDR2 SQIVND (reference sequence). The CDR3 sequence is 14 residues long. Written as DNA, the CDR3 is TGTGCCAGTAGTATCGCCCCAGCGGGTGAAAAACTGTTTTTT. It encodes CASSIAPAGEKLFF.

The rearrangement joins TRBV11-2 to TRBJ2-1, with TRBD2 matching 9 bases. Trimming took 7 bases from V and 2 from J; bases not matched to a gene: 9. The CDR3 has 16 amino acids. Germline values: CDR1 SGHAT, CDR2 FQNNGV. The DNA for the CDR3 is TGTGCCAGCACGAGGGGTCTAGCGGGAACCTACAATGAGCAGTTCTTC. It codes for CASTRGLAGTYNEQFF.

V gene TRBV25-1 combines with J gene TRBJ2-2; 7 bases map to TRBD1. The CDR3 is 17 amino acids. Losses at the gene ends were 4 bases for V and 0 bases for J; bases not matched to a gene: 8. Germline CDR1 and CDR2: MGHDK and SYGVNS. As DNA, the CDR3 is TGTGCCAGCAGTGCCGGCCCGGGACAGACGAACACCGGGGAGCTGTTTTTT. Its translation is CASSAGPGQTNTGELFF.

This chain joins TRBV2 and TRBJ2-1; maybe TRBD1 (6 bases). The CDR3 is made up of 14 amino acids. The germline V and J ends were trimmed by 10 bases and 7 bases, with 20 bases remaining between them. Germline V gene sequence: CDR1 SNHLY, CDR2 FYNNEI. Here the CDR3 DNA reads TGTGCCACCAAGGAGTGGGACATAATTAATGAGCAGTTCTTC. The encoded protein is CATKEWDIINEQFF. The full variable domain, in which reference TRBV2 and TRBJ2-1 provide the parts outside the CDR3, is EPEVTQTPSHQVTQMGQEVILRCVPISNHLYFYWYRQILGQKVEFLVSFYNNEISEKSEIFDDQFSVERPDGSNFTLKIRSTKLEDSAMYFCATKEWDIINEQFFGPGTRLTVL.

The V and J genes are TRBV11-3 and TRBJ2-1; 8 bases are a match to TRBD2. Germline CDR1 and CDR2: SGHNT and YENEEA. This CDR3 contains 15 residues. V gave up 5 bases and J gave up 12 bases; unmatched junction bases: 15. This CDR3 is CASSTRTSRTMMQFF. The CDR3 DNA reads TGTGCCAGCAGCACAAGGACTAGCAGGACAATGATGCAGTTCTTC.

The chain is built from TRBV6-2 or TRBV6-3 and TRBJ2-4; perhaps TRBD2 as D (6 bases). The V end was cut by 4 bases, the J end by 0 bases, with 10 bases between. Germline-derived CDR1 and CDR2 are MNHEY and SVGEGT. The CDR3 runs 15 residues. The CDR3 protein is CASSSSGGAKNIQYF. CDR3 nucleotide sequence: TGTGCCAGCAGTTCGTCCGGGGGAGCCAAAAACATTCAGTACTTC.

On this clone: Other DNA variants within this sample encode the same CDR3. This chain links TRBV18 with TRBJ1-1, with 8 bases identical to TRBD1. The CDR3 extends over 16 amino acids. V was clipped by 6 bases and J by 0 bases; unmatched bases: 9. Germline V gene sequence: CDR1 KGHSH, CDR2 LQKENI. The CDR3 coding sequence is TGTGCCAGCTCCCCCGGGACAGGACTTATGAACACTGAAGCTTTCTTT. Protein: CASSPGTGLMNTEAFF.

The chain has TRBV27 and TRBJ1-3; D is unclear. This CDR3 contains 11 residues. From germline, CDR1 is MNHEY and CDR2 SMNVEV (reference sequence). Trimming took off 8 bases at V and 0 bases at J, with 2 bases between the two ends. CDR3 nucleotides: TGTGCCAGCCTCTCTGGAAACACCATATATTTT. This translates into CASLSGNTIYF.

This chain uses TRBV25-1 with TRBJ2-7; the D gene is possibly TRBD1 (6 bases). V lost 5 bases to trimming and J lost 3 bases, with 14 bases between them. Looked up from germline, CDR1 is MGHDK and CDR2 is SYGVNS. The length of the CDR3 is 14 residues. Here the CDR3 DNA reads TGTGCCAGCAGTCCCCGGGACAAGAACTACGAGCAGTACTTC. It encodes CASSPRDKNYEQYF.

The V call is TRBV12-3 or TRBV12-4, the J call TRBJ2-2, with 7 bases lining up with TRBD1. With 7 bases clipped from V and 4 bases from J, the junction kept 3 bases outside the gene matches. The CDR3 consists of 13 residues. The CDR3 DNA reads as TGTGCCAGCACCCACAGGGGCACCGGGGAGCTGTTTTTT. Encoded protein: CASTHRGTGELFF.

The chain couples TRBV27 to TRBJ1-4, with D perhaps TRBD1 (5 bases). CDR1 and CDR2 from the germline V gene are MNHEY and SMNVEV (reference sequence). The CDR3 contains 15 residues. Trimming removed 6 bases from V and 8 bases from J, with 19 bases in between. The CDR3 coding sequence is TGTGCCAGCAGCCGAACAGGAATGACGCGCGAAAAACTGTTTTTT. Protein product: CASSRTGMTREKLFF.

This clone was detected only a few times. This rearrangement joins TRBV10-3 to TRBJ2-7; possible D gene TRBD1, 6 bases. This CDR3 contains 15 residues. The V and J ends lost 5 bases and 3 bases respectively, with 17 bases between them. Looked up from germline, CDR1 is ENHRY and CDR2 is SYGVKD. Here the CDR3 reads CAISTQQGNRYEQYF. The CDR3 coding sequence is TGTGCCATCAGTACCCAACAGGGTAACCGCTACGAGCAGTACTTC.

V usage is TRBV12-3 or TRBV12-4 and J usage is TRBJ1-1; D unresolved. There are 13 residues in the CDR3. Trimming took 2 bases from V and 0 from J, leaving 4 bases between them. The CDR3 nucleotides read TGTGCCAGCAGTTTACAGATGAACACTGAAGCTTTCTTT. This gives the protein CASSLQMNTEAFF.

The chain links TRBV27 to TRBJ2-2; TRBD2 matches 7 bases. Germline V gene lookup returns CDR1 MNHEY and CDR2 SMNVEV (reference sequence). CDR3 length: 19 residues. The J segment lost 0 bases and the V segment lost 3 bases, leaving 13 bases of the junction unmatched. CDR3 amino acids: CASSLRGGAGETNTGELFF. The CDR3 DNA is TGTGCCAGCAGTTTGCGGGGTGGGGCGGGGGAAACGAACACCGGGGAGCTGTTTTTT.

The V gene is TRBV30, the J gene TRBJ2-3; D is uncertain. V was pared by 2 bases and J by 1 base, with 13 bases between. CDR3 length equals 15 residues. In germline, CDR1 is GTSNPN, CDR2 SVGIG (reference sequence). The chain's CDR3 is CAWSPLGTGTDTQYF. In nucleotides, the CDR3 is TGTGCCTGGAGTCCCCTAGGAACTGGCACAGATACGCAGTATTTT.

The chain couples TRBV3-1 (or the pseudogene TRBV3-2) to TRBJ2-2; D is unresolved. The ends were cut back, 1 base at V and 4 bases at J, with 7 bases in the middle. CDR3 length equals 14 residues. Looked up from germline, CDR1 is LGHDT and CDR2 is YNNKEL (reference sequence). The CDR3 DNA reads as TGTGCCAGCAGCCAAGTTAGAGCCACCGGGGAGCTGTTTTTT. This translates into CASSQVRATGELFF.

This CDR3 reads CSVGSSGGTGELFF. CDR3 nucleotide sequence: TGCAGCGTTGGTTCTAGCGGGGGGACCGGGGAGCTGTTTTTT. The chain employs TRBV29-1 and TRBJ2-2; TRBD2 aligns across 11 bases. The CDR3 loop spans 14 amino acids. The V gene's germline CDR1 is SQVTM and CDR2 ANQGSEA. The J segment lost 5 bases and the V segment lost 4 bases, leaving 3 bases of the junction unmatched.

The rearrangement links TRBV27 to TRBJ2-5; TRBD2 aligns across 14 bases. The J segment lost 4 bases and the V segment lost 5 bases, leaving 12 bases of the junction unmatched. The germline V gene encodes CDR1 MNHEY and CDR2 SMNVEV (reference sequence). The CDR3 contains 18 residues. The CDR3 DNA reads as TGTGCCAGCAGTCCACCGGGACTAGCGGGAGCAGTAGGAGAGACCCAGTACTTC. It translates to CASSPPGLAGAVGETQYF.

The chain joins TRBV5-1 to TRBJ2-7; a possible D gene is TRBD1 (5 bases). This CDR3 is 14 amino acids long. Germline V gene lookup returns CDR1 SGHRS and CDR2 YFSETQ. V lost 1 base to trimming and J lost 4 bases, with 12 bases between them. The CDR3 spells CASSLTGHQYEQYV. DNA for the CDR3: TGCGCCAGCAGCTTGACAGGACATCAGTACGAGCAGTACGTC.

This chain joins TRBV7-2 and TRBJ2-1; 9 bases are a match to TRBD1. This CDR3 is built from 16 residues. Germline-derived CDR1 and CDR2 are SGHTA and FQGNSA. V lost 3 bases and J lost 4; bases outside the gene matches: 7. This CDR3 reads CASSFRTGASYNEQFF. The CDR3 DNA follows: TGTGCCAGCAGCTTCCGGACAGGGGCTTCGTACAATGAGCAGTTCTTC.

This chain uses TRBV18 with TRBJ2-6; 7 nucleotides line up with TRBD1. V dropped 6 bases and J dropped 2; count of bases not matched to a gene: 4. The CDR3 is 15 residues long. Germline CDR1 is KGHSH and CDR2 is LQKENI. CDR3 bases: TGTGCCAGCTCCGACAGGGCGGCTGGGGCCAACGTCCTGACTTTC. The encoded protein is CASSDRAAGANVLTF.

The chain is built from TRBV5-1 and TRBJ2-1; D is undetermined. The germline V gene encodes CDR1 SGHRS and CDR2 YFSETQ. Trimming pared 0 bases from V and 4 bases from J, leaving 11 bases between. The CDR3 extends over 15 amino acids. For the CDR3, the DNA is TGCGCCAGCAGCTTGGGTCAGTTAAAGTACAATGAGCAGTTCTTC. It yields the protein CASSLGQLKYNEQFF.

The chain joins TRBV5-5 to TRBJ1-1; TRBD1 might be the D (5 bases). Trimming pared 0 bases from V and 4 bases from J, leaving 10 bases between. In germline, CDR1 is SGHKS, CDR2 YYEKEE (reference sequence). The CDR3 is 14 residues long. The CDR3 spells CASSLAQGLTEAFF. The CDR3 DNA is TGTGCCAGCAGCTTGGCCCAGGGACTCACTGAAGCTTTCTTT.

CDR3 sequence (DNA): TGTGCCAGCAGCCCCAGGGGGGTAGCGGGAGTCCCGCGCAATGAGCAGTTCTTC. Amino acids: CASSPRGVAGVPRNEQFF. The chain is built from TRBV25-1 and TRBJ2-1, with 9 bases fitting TRBD2. Germline-derived CDR1 and CDR2 are MGHDK and SYGVNS. V lost 6 bases to trimming and J lost 6 bases; unmatched junction nucleotides: 18. The CDR3 runs to 18 residues. The full variable domain, completed using reference TRBV25-1 and TRBJ2-1, is EADIYQTPRYLVIGTGKKITLECSQTMGHDKMYWYQQDPGMELHLIHYSYGVNSTEKGDLSSESTVSRIRTEHFPLTLESARPSHTSQYLCASSPRGVAGVPRNEQFFGPGTRLTVL.

Remarks on this clone: The junction does not match germline at one end; this may be a read error. This sample includes further DNA sequences coding for the same CDR3. The chain carries TRBV10-1 and TRBJ2-7; 10 positions match TRBD1. This CDR3 has 14 amino acids. The V gene's germline CDR1 is WNHNN and CDR2 SYGVQD (reference sequence). The CDR3 nucleotides read TGTGCCAGCAGCTCCGGGACAGGGGTCTACGAGCAGTACTTC. It specifies CASSSGTGVYEQYF.

V is TRBV20-1 and J is TRBJ2-1; 9 bases are shared with TRBD2. J was trimmed by 4 bases and V by 3 bases; bases with no gene match: 4. The CDR3 loop spans 14 amino acids. CDR1 and CDR2 (germline): DFQATT, SNEGSKA (reference sequence). CDR3 region: CSASLAGPYNEQFF. DNA for the CDR3: TGCAGTGCTAGTCTAGCGGGGCCTTACAATGAGCAGTTCTTC.

CDR3 nucleotides: TGTGCCAGCAGCTTATGGGCTAGCGGGAGGTCGGATACGCAGTATTTT. Protein product: CASSLWASGRSDTQYF. This rearrangement joins TRBV7-9 to TRBJ2-3, with 11 bases lining up with TRBD2. J was trimmed by 6 bases and V by 2 bases; bases with no gene match: 7. Germline-derived CDR1 and CDR2 are SEHNR and FQNEAQ (reference sequence). This CDR3 region has 16 residues.